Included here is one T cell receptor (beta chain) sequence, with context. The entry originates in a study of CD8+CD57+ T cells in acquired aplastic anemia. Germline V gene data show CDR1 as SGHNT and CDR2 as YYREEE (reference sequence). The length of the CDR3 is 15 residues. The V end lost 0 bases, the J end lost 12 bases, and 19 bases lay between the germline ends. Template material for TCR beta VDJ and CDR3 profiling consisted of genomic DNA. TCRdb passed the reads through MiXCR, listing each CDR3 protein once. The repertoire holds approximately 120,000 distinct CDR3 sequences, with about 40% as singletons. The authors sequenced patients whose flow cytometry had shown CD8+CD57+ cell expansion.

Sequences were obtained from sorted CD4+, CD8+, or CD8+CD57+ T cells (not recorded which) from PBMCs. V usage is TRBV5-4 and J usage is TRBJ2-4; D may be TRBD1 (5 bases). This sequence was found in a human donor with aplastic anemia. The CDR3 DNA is TGTGCCAGCAGCTTGGGACAGCGAAATTTGGGCACTCAGTACTTC. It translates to CASSLGQRNLGTQYF.